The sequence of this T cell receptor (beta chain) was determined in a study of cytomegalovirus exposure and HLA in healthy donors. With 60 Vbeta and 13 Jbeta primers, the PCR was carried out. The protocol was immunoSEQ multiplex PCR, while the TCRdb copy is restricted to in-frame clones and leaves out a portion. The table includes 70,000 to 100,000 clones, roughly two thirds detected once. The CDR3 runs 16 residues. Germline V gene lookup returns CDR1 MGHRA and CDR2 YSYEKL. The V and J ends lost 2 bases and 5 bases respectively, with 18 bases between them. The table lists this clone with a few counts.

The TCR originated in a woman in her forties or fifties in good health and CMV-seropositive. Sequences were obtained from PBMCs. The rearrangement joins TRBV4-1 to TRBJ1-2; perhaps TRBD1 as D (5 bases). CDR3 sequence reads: CASSQLGGVGGYGYTF. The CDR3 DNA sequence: TGCGCCAGCAGCCAACTGGGGGGGGTCGGGGGTTATGGCTACACCTTC.